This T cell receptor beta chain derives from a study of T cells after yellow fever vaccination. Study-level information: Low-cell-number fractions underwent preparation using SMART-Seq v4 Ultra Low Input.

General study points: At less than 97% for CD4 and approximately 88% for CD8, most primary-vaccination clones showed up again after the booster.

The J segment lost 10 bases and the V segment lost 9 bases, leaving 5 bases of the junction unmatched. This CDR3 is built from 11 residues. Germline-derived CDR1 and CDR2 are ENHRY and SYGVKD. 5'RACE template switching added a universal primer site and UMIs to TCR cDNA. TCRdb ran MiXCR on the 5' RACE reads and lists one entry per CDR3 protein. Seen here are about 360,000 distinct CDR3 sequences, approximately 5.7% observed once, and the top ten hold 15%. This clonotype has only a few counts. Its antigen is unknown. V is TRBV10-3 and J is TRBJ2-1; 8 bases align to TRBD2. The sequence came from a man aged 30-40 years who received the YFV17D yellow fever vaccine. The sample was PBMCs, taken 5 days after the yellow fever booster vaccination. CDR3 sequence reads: CAISAGAEQFF. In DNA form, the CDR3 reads TGTGCCATATCAGCGGGAGCCGAGCAGTTCTTC.